These 5 T cell receptor beta chains came from one sample sequenced in a study of cytomegalovirus exposure and HLA in healthy donors. This PCR relied on a set of 60 Vbeta primers and 13 Jbeta primers. Only in-frame clones appear in the TCRdb table, and some are missing; sequencing was by immunoSEQ multiplex PCR. Of about 150,000 clones in the sample, approximately 70% are singletons; the top ten hold approximately 1.6%. Specimen: PBMCs. All receptors derive from a young woman in good health and CMV-seronegative.

This rearrangement joins TRBV5-5 to TRBJ2-1; TRBD1 matches 8 bases. The germline CDR1 and CDR2 sequences are SGHKS and YYEKEE (reference sequence). V trimming: 5 bases; J trimming: 5 bases; junction bases outside the gene matches: 6. This CDR3 comprises 14 residues. Here the CDR3 DNA reads TGTGCCAGCAGGCCGGGACAGGCGGACAATGAGCAGTTCTTC. This codes for CASRPGQADNEQFF.

V gene TRBV28 combines with J gene TRBJ2-7, with 8 positions matching TRBD1. CDR3 size: 15 residues. Germline CDR1 MDHEN, CDR2 SYDVKM. The junction had 9 bases not matched to a gene; V was cut back by 2 bases and J by 6 bases. The CDR3 sequence is CASSLPGQGVPEQYF. The CDR3 DNA follows: TGTGCCAGCAGTTTACCCGGACAGGGTGTTCCCGAGCAGTACTTC.

The CDR3 protein is CASSLDSNYGYTF. The CDR3 DNA follows: TGTGCCAGCAGTTTAGACAGCAATTATGGCTACACCTTC. This rearrangement joins TRBV27 to TRBJ1-2; TRBD1 is a possible D gene (5 bases). The CDR3 runs to 13 residues. Germline CDR1 reads MNHEY; CDR2 reads SMNVEV (reference sequence). With 2 bases removed from V and 5 bases from J, the gap between germline ends came to 9 bases.

The chain uses TRBV5-6 and TRBJ2-2, with no clear D. The CDR3 length is 15 residues. With 0 bases removed from V and 6 bases from J, the gap between germline ends came to 12 bases. The germline V gene has CDR1 SGHDT and CDR2 YYEEEE. CDR3 amino acids: CASSLGTTLAGELFF. The CDR3 DNA reads as TGTGCCAGCAGCTTGGGTACTACCCTGGCCGGGGAGCTGTTTTTT.

The J gene is TRBJ1-6, the V gene TRBV28; D gene unclear. Trimming took 5 bases from V and 8 from J, leaving 7 bases between them. The germline gives CDR1 MDHEN, CDR2 SYDVKM. The CDR3 has 12 residues. The CDR3 sequence is CASSAMDSPLHF. CDR3 DNA sequence: TGTGCCAGCAGTGCGATGGATTCACCCCTCCACTTT. The entire variable domain, with the rest obtained from reference TRBV28 and TRBJ1-6, is as follows: DVKVTQSSRYLVKRTGEKVFLECVQDMDHENMFWYRQDPGLGLRLIYFSYDVKMKEKGDIPEGYSVSREKKERFSLILESASTNQTSMYLCASSAMDSPLHFGNGTRLTVT.